The 28 T cell receptor beta chains below come from one sample, sequenced in a study of OX40 agonist ivuxolimab in advanced cancers. Profiled with immunoSEQ multiplex PCR; TCRdb holds only in-frame clones, not every one. The profile covers about 110,000 clones, with 90% appearing a single time and approximately 0.48% taken by the ten largest. The starting material was CD4+ or CD8+ T cells sorted from blood, obtained in a trial of the OX40 agonist ivuxolimab. The receptors here all came from an adult with an advanced solid tumor such as melanoma, head and neck, liver or kidney cancer.

CDR3 amino acids: CASSRGTGLNTEAFF. CDR3 DNA: TGTGCCAGCAGTCGTGGGACAGGGCTGAACACTGAAGCTTTCTTT. The chain is built from TRBV28 and TRBJ1-1; 9 bases agree with TRBD1. The ends lost 5 bases at V and 0 bases at J; junction bases unmatched: 4. Germline-derived CDR1 and CDR2 are MDHEN and SYDVKM. CDR3 length equals 15 residues.

The sample holds one count of this clone. The chain has TRBV5-6 and TRBJ2-2, with 8 bases aligning to TRBD1. CDR1 is SGHDT, CDR2 YYEEEE, per germline. The CDR3 is 15 amino acids. V lost 3 bases, J lost 5 bases, and 6 bases stayed unmatched. The CDR3 nucleotides are TGTGCCAGCAGCTGGGGTCAGGGGGCAACCGGGGAGCTGTTTTTT. Protein sequence: CASSWGQGATGELFF.

As concerns this clone: This sample also contains other DNA sequences that code for the same CDR3. This sequence joins TRBV11-2 and TRBJ1-4; no definite D call. The CDR3 spans 11 residues. Germline V gene lookup returns CDR1 SGHAT and CDR2 FQNNGV. The V and J ends lost 1 base and 8 bases respectively, with 2 bases between them. The CDR3 is CASSLGEKLFF. The CDR3 DNA reads as TGTGCCAGCAGCTTAGGAGAAAAACTGTTTTTT.

This clone has only one observation. This chain connects TRBV28 to TRBJ1-5, with 7 bases aligning to TRBD1. This CDR3 is 15 amino acids long. V gave up 6 bases and J gave up 6 bases; unmatched junction bases: 11. From germline, CDR1 is MDHEN and CDR2 SYDVKM. CDR3 bases: TGTGCCAGCAGCCCCAGTGACAGGGTTCGTCAGCCCCAGCATTTT. As protein: CASSPSDRVRQPQHF.

The V and J genes are TRBV7-2 and TRBJ2-1, with 8 positions matching TRBD2. CDR3 length: 14 amino acids. Germline V gives CDR1 SGHTA, CDR2 FQGNSA. The ends lost 6 bases at V and 5 bases at J; junction bases unmatched: 6. CDR3: CASSKRGGNNEQFF. CDR3 sequence (DNA): TGTGCCAGCAGTAAACGGGGGGGAAACAATGAGCAGTTCTTC.

This rearrangement joins TRBV14 to TRBJ2-2; tentative D call: TRBD1 (6 bases). This CDR3 has 17 residues. With 1 base removed from V and 4 bases from J, the gap between germline ends came to 16 bases. The V gene's germline CDR1 is SGHDN and CDR2 FVKESK. CDR3 sequence reads: CASSQVPRTVGTGELFF. The CDR3 nucleotides are TGTGCCAGCAGCCAAGTCCCGAGGACAGTAGGCACCGGGGAGCTGTTTTTT.

V and J are TRBV5-4 and TRBJ2-7; D possibly corresponds to TRBD2 (7 bases). This CDR3 has 16 amino acids. V lost 4 bases, J lost 4 bases, and 21 bases lay in between. Germline CDR1 reads SGHNT; CDR2 reads YYREEE (reference sequence). For the CDR3, the DNA is TGTGCCAGCAGCCCGGGGGGCGCGAAAAACAATTACGAGCAGTACTTC. It is translated as CASSPGGAKNNYEQYF.

The rearrangement links TRBV6-6 to TRBJ1-1; TRBD1 matches 10 bases. CDR3 length: 14 amino acids. The trim removed 7 bases at V and 1 base at J, leaving 3 bases unmatched. Germline CDR1 is MNHNY and CDR2 is SVGAGI (reference sequence). The CDR3: CASKWTGGNTEAFF. Written as DNA, the CDR3 is TGTGCCAGCAAATGGACAGGGGGGAACACTGAAGCTTTCTTT.

This clone has a single count. In DNA form, the CDR3 reads TGTGCCAGTAGCGGTTGGGGGAACACTGAAGCTTTCTTT. Protein product: CASSGWGNTEAFF. The chain employs TRBV19 and TRBJ1-1; D ambiguous. This CDR3 comprises 13 residues. V lost 6 bases to trimming and J lost 1 base, with 9 bases between them. Germline V lookup: CDR1 LNHDA, CDR2 SQIVND (reference sequence).

The chain carries TRBV7-2 and TRBJ2-5, with D possibly being TRBD1 (5 bases). Germline V gene sequence: CDR1 SGHTA, CDR2 FQGNSA. The CDR3 length is 16 residues. The V end lost 2 bases, the J end lost 4 bases, and 17 bases lay between the germline ends. CDR3 loop: CASSLFRGTAGETQYF. The CDR3 DNA is TGTGCCAGCAGCTTATTTAGGGGTACAGCAGGAGAGACCCAGTACTTC.

The chain uses TRBV19 and TRBJ2-5; 8 bases map to TRBD2. The V and J ends lost 10 bases and 5 bases, in that order; junction bases with no gene match: 9. The CDR3 length is 13 residues. Germline V gives CDR1 LNHDA, CDR2 SQIVND (reference sequence). The CDR3 DNA follows: TGTGCCACGAGCGGGGGAGGTCGGGAGACCCAGTACTTC. It yields the protein CATSGGGRETQYF.

This sequence joins TRBV28 and TRBJ2-2; 11 bases line up with TRBD1. This CDR3 is 14 amino acids long. With 6 bases clipped from V and 5 bases from J, the junction kept 2 bases outside the gene matches. The germline CDR1 and CDR2 sequences are MDHEN and SYDVKM. As DNA, the CDR3 is TGTGCCAGCAGGGGACAGGGGGTTACCGGGGAGCTGTTTTTT. Translating it yields CASRGQGVTGELFF. Using reference TRBV28 and TRBJ2-2 for the parts outside the CDR3, the full variable domain is DVKVTQSSRYLVKRTGEKVFLECVQDMDHENMFWYRQDPGLGLRLIYFSYDVKMKEKGDIPEGYSVSREKKERFSLILESASTNQTSMYLCASRGQGVTGELFFGEGSRLTVL.

This chain connects TRBV30 to TRBJ1-4; D remains ambiguous. There are 14 residues in the CDR3. Per germline, CDR1 GTSNPN and CDR2 SVGIG (reference sequence). V was cut by 2 bases and J by 8 bases, with 15 bases left in between. CDR3 amino acids: CAWSNGPTGEKLFF. Here the CDR3 DNA reads TGTGCCTGGAGTAATGGCCCTACGGGGGAAAAACTGTTTTTT.

V usage is TRBV5-1 and J usage is TRBJ2-7, with TRBD1 matching 11 bases. CDR1 is SGHRS and CDR2 is YFSETQ in the germline V gene. The CDR3 totals 16 residues. V gave up 5 bases and J gave up 1 base; unmatched junction bases: 8. The CDR3 here is CASRSSGQGASYEQYF. As DNA, the CDR3 is TGCGCCAGCAGATCAAGTGGACAGGGGGCGTCCTACGAGCAGTACTTC. Using reference TRBV5-1 and TRBJ2-7 for the parts outside the CDR3, the full variable domain is KAGVTQTPRYLIKTRGQQVTLSCSPISGHRSVSWYQQTPGQGLQFLFEYFSETQRNKGNFPGRFSGRQFSNSRSEMNVSTLELGDSALYLCASRSSGQGASYEQYFGPGTRLTVT.

J is TRBJ2-7 and V is TRBV7-2, with 8 bases that match TRBD1. CDR3 length: 15 amino acids. Germline CDR1 SGHTA, CDR2 FQGNSA. V shed 4 bases and J 0 bases; nucleotides not matched to a gene: 5. Written as DNA, the CDR3 is TGTGCCAGCAGCTCGCCTGGACAGGGCTCCTACGAGCAGTACTTC. This encodes CASSSPGQGSYEQYF.

This chain's CDR3 is CASRGGATCNEQFF. DNA of the CDR3: TGTGCCAGCAGGGGGGGGGCCACATGCAATGAGCAGTTCTTC. The rearrangement joins TRBV11-3 to TRBJ2-1, with D perhaps matching TRBD2 (7 bases). Trimming left V 6 bases short and J 6 bases short, with 15 bases between. The CDR3 contains 14 residues. Germline V CDR1 and CDR2: SGHNT, YENEEA.

This rearrangement joins TRBV19 to TRBJ1-2, with D hard to call. Germline values: CDR1 LNHDA, CDR2 SQIVND (reference sequence). Trimming shortened V by 2 bases and J by 7 bases, and 8 bases separated the two germline ends. This CDR3 is 12 amino acids long. The CDR3 DNA reads as TGTGCCAGTAGTATACTTCGGGGTGGCTACACCTTC. Translating it yields CASSILRGGYTF.

The chain recombines TRBV30 with TRBJ1-5; 10 bases are a match to TRBD1. Losses at the gene ends were 4 bases for V and 1 base for J; bases not matched to a gene: 4. Germline-derived CDR1 and CDR2 are GTSNPN and SVGIG (reference sequence). The CDR3 contains 15 residues. In nucleotides, the CDR3 is TGTGCCTGGACTAAGGGACAGGGGAGCAATCAGCCCCAGCATTTT. This codes for CAWTKGQGSNQPQHF.

The genes are TRBV11-2 and TRBJ2-5; D is unresolved. This CDR3 spans 15 amino acids. Trimming took off 5 bases at V and 7 bases at J, with 20 bases between the two ends. Per germline, CDR1 SGHAT and CDR2 FQNNGV. The CDR3 is CASSPTQSRGGTQYF. CDR3 coding DNA: TGTGCCAGCAGCCCTACACAGTCTAGAGGCGGGACCCAGTACTTC.

This chain links TRBV4-3 with TRBJ1-5; D not resolved. This CDR3 contains 13 residues. CDR1 LGHNA and CDR2 YSLEER come from the germline V gene. Trimming left V 0 bases short and J 6 bases short, with 6 bases between. The CDR3 reads CASSQDEAQPQHF. The CDR3 DNA is TGCGCCAGCAGCCAAGATGAGGCTCAGCCCCAGCATTTT.

V is TRBV28 and J is TRBJ1-1; no definite D call. The CDR3 is made up of 12 amino acids. Germline V gene data show CDR1 as MDHEN and CDR2 as SYDVKM. Trimming cost V 5 bases and J 6 bases, with 10 bases left between them. CDR3 region: CASSPLPPEAFF. In DNA, the CDR3 is TGTGCCAGCAGTCCCCTCCCCCCTGAAGCTTTCTTT.

The chain joins TRBV11-2 to TRBJ2-7; D remains unclear. Germline-derived CDR1 and CDR2 are SGHAT and FQNNGV. V lost 5 bases and J lost 1, with 6 bases in between. The CDR3 is made up of 12 amino acids. The CDR3 here is CASSPHSYEQYF. The CDR3 DNA is TGTGCCAGCAGCCCTCATTCCTACGAGCAGTACTTC.

The rearrangement joins TRBV28 to TRBJ2-2, with D perhaps matching TRBD2 (6 bases). CDR3 length: 14 amino acids. In germline, CDR1 is MDHEN, CDR2 SYDVKM. Deletions cut 7 bases from V and 7 bases from J, with 16 bases between. The CDR3 loop reads CASTPRLDGGELFF. CDR3 in DNA: TGTGCCAGCACTCCTAGACTAGACGGCGGGGAGCTGTTTTTT. The full variable domain, its missing parts supplied by reference TRBV28 and TRBJ2-2, is DVKVTQSSRYLVKRTGEKVFLECVQDMDHENMFWYRQDPGLGLRLIYFSYDVKMKEKGDIPEGYSVSREKKERFSLILESASTNQTSMYLCASTPRLDGGELFFGEGSRLTVL.

V usage is TRBV9 and J usage is TRBJ2-7, with a weak D call TRBD2 (6 bases). CDR1 and CDR2 (germline): SGDLS, YYNGEE. V lost 0 bases to trimming and J lost 1 base, with 14 bases between them. This CDR3 region has 16 residues. CDR3 nucleotide sequence: TGTGCCAGCAGCGTAGGACCCCCGACTAGTTCCTACGAGCAGTACTTC. It is translated as CASSVGPPTSSYEQYF. Full variable domain (remainder filled in from reference TRBV9 and TRBJ2-7): DSGVTQTPKHLITATGQRVTLRCSPRSGDLSVYWYQQSLDQGLQFLIQYYNGEERAKGNILERFSAQQFPDLHSELNLSSLELGDSALYFCASSVGPPTSSYEQYFGPGTRLTVT.

The V gene is TRBV7-8, the J gene TRBJ2-2; 9 bases fit TRBD1. CDR1 is SGHVS and CDR2 is FQNEAQ in the germline V gene. CDR3 length: 15 residues. V dropped 6 bases and J dropped 2; count of bases not matched to a gene: 4. CDR3 nucleotides: TGTGCCAGCAGAACCACAGGGGGCAACACCGGGGAGCTGTTTTTT. Translating it yields CASRTTGGNTGELFF.

The V call is TRBV5-1, the J call TRBJ2-3; no clear D. Trimming removed 2 bases from V and 6 bases from J, with 16 bases in between. This CDR3 region has 15 residues. Looked up from germline, CDR1 is SGHRS and CDR2 is YFSETQ. CDR3 in DNA: TGCGCCAGCAGCTTCGGCGGAAACGCGTGGGATACGCAGTATTTT. Its protein is CASSFGGNAWDTQYF.

The V call is TRBV6-6, the J call TRBJ1-2, with D possibly TRBD1 on 5 matching bases. The V end lost 7 bases, the J end lost 8 bases, and 11 bases lay between the germline ends. This CDR3 contains 11 residues. Germline V gives CDR1 MNHNY, CDR2 SVGAGI (reference sequence). CDR3 nucleotide sequence: TGTGCCAGCACTATGGGGGGAGGCTACACCTTC. Translating it yields CASTMGGGYTF.

This rearrangement joins TRBV6-6 to TRBJ2-3; 7 bases fit TRBD1. V was pared by 5 bases and J by 2 bases, with 4 bases of the junction left unmatched. Germline V gene lookup returns CDR1 MNHNY and CDR2 SVGAGI (reference sequence). This CDR3 has 14 amino acids. The CDR3: CASSLGQATDTQYF. DNA for the CDR3: TGTGCCAGCAGTCTCGGACAGGCCACAGATACGCAGTATTTT.